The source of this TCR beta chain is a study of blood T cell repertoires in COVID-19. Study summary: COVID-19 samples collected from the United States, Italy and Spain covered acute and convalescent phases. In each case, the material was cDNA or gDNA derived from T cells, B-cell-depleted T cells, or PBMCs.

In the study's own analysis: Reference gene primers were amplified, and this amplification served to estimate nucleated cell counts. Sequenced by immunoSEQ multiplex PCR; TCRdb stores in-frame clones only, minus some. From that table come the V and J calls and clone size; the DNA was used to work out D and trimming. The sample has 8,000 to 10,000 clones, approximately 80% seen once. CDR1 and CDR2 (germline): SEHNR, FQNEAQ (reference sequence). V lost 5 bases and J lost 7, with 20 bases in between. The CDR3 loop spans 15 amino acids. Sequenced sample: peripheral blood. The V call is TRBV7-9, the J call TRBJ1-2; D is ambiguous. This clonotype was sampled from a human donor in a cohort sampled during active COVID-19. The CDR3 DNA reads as TGTGCCAGCAGCGAGGGATCGGTACACGGGTTTGGCTACACCTTC. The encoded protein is CASSEGSVHGFGYTF.